This TCR beta chain is from a study of shared T cell receptors in the human thymus. The CDR3 has 14 residues. The germline V gene encodes CDR1 MDHEN and CDR2 SYDVKM. V dropped 6 bases and J dropped 2 bases, with 12 bases sitting between them. Sequenced by immunoSEQ multiplex PCR; TCRdb stores in-frame clones only, minus some. The top ten clones hold approximately 0.0097% of a sample with hundreds of thousands of clones, around 87% of them seen once. The same sample was also studied in work on human thymus T cells. That report adds: Donation came from healthy Finnish infants having corrective surgery for congenital heart defects.

This receptor was obtained from a boy under two years old with a congenital heart defect. The sequenced sample consisted of thymocytes. The chain is built from TRBV28 and TRBJ2-3, with D unclear. The CDR3, as DNA: TGTGCCAGCAGCCCCTCGCGGTCCACAGATACGCAGTATTTT. It is translated as CASSPSRSTDTQYF.